These 10 T cell receptor beta chains share one sample of origin, sequenced in a study of cytomegalovirus exposure and HLA in healthy donors. PCR employed 60 Vbeta and 13 Jbeta primers. Produced via immunoSEQ multiplex PCR; TCRdb's table is partial and in-frame only. The sample includes about 200,000 clones, approximately 70% of them seen just once. Sequencing used PBMCs. The receptors originated from a woman in her 30s in good health and CMV-seronegative.

The rearrangement uses TRBV4-1 and TRBJ2-7, with D possibly being TRBD1 (6 bases). The CDR3 contains 14 residues. V lost 6 bases and J 4 bases, leaving 16 bases between the germline ends. Germline V gives CDR1 MGHRA, CDR2 YSYEKL. The CDR3, as DNA: TGCGCCAGCAGTCGAACAGGGTCGGGGTACGAGCAGTACTTC. The encoded protein is CASSRTGSGYEQYF.

This clone was recorded a few times. The rearrangement uses TRBV10-3 and TRBJ1-1; 7 nucleotides line up with TRBD1. CDR1 and CDR2 (germline): ENHRY, SYGVKD. This CDR3 contains 16 residues. Losses at the gene ends were 8 bases for V and 1 base for J; bases not matched to a gene: 13. CDR3 protein: CAIQGVRGAQNTEAFF. CDR3 sequence (DNA): TGTGCCATCCAGGGGGTGAGGGGCGCCCAGAACACTGAAGCTTTCTTT.

V is TRBV5-4 and J is TRBJ2-1, with TRBD2 matching over 10 bases. J gave up 10 bases and V 5 bases, and 12 bases lay outside the gene matches. The CDR3 has 15 amino acids. Germline V gene sequence: CDR1 SGHNT, CDR2 YYREEE (reference sequence). The CDR3 DNA sequence: TGTGCCAGCAGGAACGGGGCTAGCGGGAGTTGGGAGCAGTTCTTC. Translated: CASRNGASGSWEQFF.

The V and J genes are TRBV30 and TRBJ1-1; D not certain. The V and J ends lost 5 bases and 6 bases respectively, with 19 bases between them. Germline CDR1 GTSNPN, CDR2 SVGIG (reference sequence). This CDR3 region has 14 residues. CDR3 bases: TGTGCCTGGTGTCCATCTTTATCGAGGGCTGAAGCTTTCTTT. Translating gives CAWCPSLSRAEAFF.

This chain's CDR3 is CSVGGAGTRSSGANVLTF. CDR3 sequence (DNA): TGCAGCGTTGGAGGCGCGGGGACGAGGAGCTCTGGGGCCAACGTCCTGACTTTC. This chain uses TRBV29-1 with TRBJ2-6; tentatively, D is TRBD2 (6 bases). The CDR3 contains 18 residues. V gave up 4 bases and J gave up 0 bases, with 19 bases separating them. Germline-derived CDR1 and CDR2 are SQVTM and ANQGSEA.

The CDR3 nucleotides are TGCGCCAGCAGTCCCAGGCTGGGTCCAGATACGCAGTATTTT. Translating it yields CASSPRLGPDTQYF. The rearrangement uses TRBV4-1 and TRBJ2-3; no definite D call. This CDR3 has 14 residues. The germline gives CDR1 MGHRA, CDR2 YSYEKL. The ends were cut back, 6 bases at V and 4 bases at J, with 14 bases in the middle.

This clone was found a few times. The rearrangement joins TRBV7-2 to TRBJ2-7; TRBD2 matches at 9 bases. V shed 6 bases, J shed 1 base, and the junction held 13 bases outside the gene matches. Germline values: CDR1 SGHTA, CDR2 FQGNSA. The CDR3 has 17 residues. The CDR3 loop is CASSLGASGVGSYEQYF. Written as DNA, the CDR3 is TGTGCCAGCAGTCTAGGGGCTAGCGGGGTGGGATCCTACGAGCAGTACTTC.

The chain uses TRBV11-2 and TRBJ2-5; 9 nucleotides match TRBD1. The CDR3 extends over 14 amino acids. CDR1 is SGHAT and CDR2 is FQNNGV in the germline V gene. With 5 bases clipped from V and 13 bases from J, the junction kept 14 bases outside the gene matches. CDR3 residues: CASSPGTGTLALYF. The CDR3 DNA is TGTGCCAGCAGCCCCGGGACAGGGACCCTAGCTCTGTACTTC.

Comments on this clone: One end of the junction is discordant with germline, which a read error may explain. This same CDR3 is encoded by further DNA sequences in the sample. The chain recombines TRBV6-5 with TRBJ2-2; no firm D call. The CDR3 contains 13 residues. Germline V gene lookup returns CDR1 MNHEY and CDR2 SVGAGI. The CDR3 DNA reads as TGCGCCAGCAGTTACTCGGCAACCGGGGAGCTGTTTTTT. Protein sequence: CASSYSATGELFF.

The chain combines TRBV7-8 with TRBJ2-1, with D possibly TRBD2 on 7 matching bases. The CDR3 is made up of 14 amino acids. Looked up from germline, CDR1 is SGHVS and CDR2 is FQNEAQ. With 6 bases removed from V and 10 bases from J, the gap between germline ends came to 19 bases. The CDR3, as DNA: TGTGCCAGCAGTTACGACCCGGGGGGCCGGGAGCAGTTCTTC. This sequence encodes CASSYDPGGREQFF.